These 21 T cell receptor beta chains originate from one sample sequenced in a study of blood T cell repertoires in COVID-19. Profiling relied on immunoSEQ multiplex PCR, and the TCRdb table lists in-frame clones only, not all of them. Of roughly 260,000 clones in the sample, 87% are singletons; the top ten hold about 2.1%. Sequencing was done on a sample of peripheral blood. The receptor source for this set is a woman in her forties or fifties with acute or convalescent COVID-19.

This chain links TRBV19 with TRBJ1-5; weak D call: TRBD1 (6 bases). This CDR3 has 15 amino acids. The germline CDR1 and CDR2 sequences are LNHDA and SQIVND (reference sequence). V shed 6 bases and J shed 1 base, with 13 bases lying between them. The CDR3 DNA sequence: TGTGCCAGTAGCATCCAGGGGTGGAGCAATCAGCCCCAGCATTTT. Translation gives CASSIQGWSNQPQHF.

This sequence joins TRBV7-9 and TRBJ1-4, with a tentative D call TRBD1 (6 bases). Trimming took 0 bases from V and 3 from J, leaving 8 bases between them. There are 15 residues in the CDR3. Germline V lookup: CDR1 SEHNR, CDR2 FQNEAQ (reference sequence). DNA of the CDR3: TGTGCCAGCAGCTTAGCCACAGGGTCTAATGAAAAACTGTTTTTT. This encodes CASSLATGSNEKLFF. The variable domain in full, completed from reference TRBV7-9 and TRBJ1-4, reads DTGVSQNPRHKITKRGQNVTFRCDPISEHNRLYWYRQTLGQGPEFLTYFQNEAQLEKSRLLSDRFSAERPKGSFSTLEIQRTEQGDSAMYLCASSLATGSNEKLFFGSGTQLSVL.

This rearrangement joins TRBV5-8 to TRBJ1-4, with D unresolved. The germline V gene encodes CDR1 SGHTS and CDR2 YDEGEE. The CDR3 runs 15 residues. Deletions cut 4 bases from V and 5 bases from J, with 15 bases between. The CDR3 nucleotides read TGTGCCAGCAGCCAATCCGGACTGTACAATGAAAAACTGTTTTTT. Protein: CASSQSGLYNEKLFF.

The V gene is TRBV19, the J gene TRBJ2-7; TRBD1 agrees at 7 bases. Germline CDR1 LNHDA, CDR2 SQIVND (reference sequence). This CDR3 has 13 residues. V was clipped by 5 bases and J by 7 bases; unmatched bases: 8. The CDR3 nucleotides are TGTGCCAGTAGTGTCACAGGGGTCGGGGAGCAGTACTTC. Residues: CASSVTGVGEQYF. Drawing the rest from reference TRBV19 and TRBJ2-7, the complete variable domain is DGGITQSPKYLFRKEGQNVTLSCEQNLNHDAMYWYRQDPGQGLRLIYYSQIVNDFQKGDIAEGYSVSREKKESFPLTVTSAQKNPTAFYLCASSVTGVGEQYFGPGTRLTVT.

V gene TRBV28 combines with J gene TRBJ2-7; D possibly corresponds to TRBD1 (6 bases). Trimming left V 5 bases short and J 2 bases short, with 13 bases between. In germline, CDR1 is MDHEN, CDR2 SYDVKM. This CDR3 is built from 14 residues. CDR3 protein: CASSTQGPTYEQYF. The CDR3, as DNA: TGTGCCAGCAGTACGCAGGGGCCTACCTACGAGCAGTACTTC.

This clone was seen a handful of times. Here the CDR3 reads CASRQGRVRQPQHF. The CDR3 DNA reads TGTGCCAGCAGGCAGGGGAGGGTTCGTCAGCCCCAGCATTTT. This chain joins TRBV28 and TRBJ1-5, with D tentatively TRBD1 (6 bases). This CDR3 comprises 14 residues. Trimming shortened V by 6 bases and J by 6 bases, and 15 bases separated the two germline ends. Germline V lookup: CDR1 MDHEN, CDR2 SYDVKM.

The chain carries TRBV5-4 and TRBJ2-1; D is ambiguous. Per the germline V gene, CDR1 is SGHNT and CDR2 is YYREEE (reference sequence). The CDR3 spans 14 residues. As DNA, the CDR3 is TGTGCTTTTCAGCTACAGAGATCTTACAATGAGCAGTTCTTC. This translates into CAFQLQRSYNEQFF. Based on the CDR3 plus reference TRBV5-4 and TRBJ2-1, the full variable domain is ETGVTQSPTHLIKTRGQQVTLRCSSQSGHNTVSWYQQALGQGPQFIFQYYREEENGRGNFPPRFSGLQFPNYSSELNVNALELDDSALYLCAFQLQRSYNEQFFGPGTRLTVL.

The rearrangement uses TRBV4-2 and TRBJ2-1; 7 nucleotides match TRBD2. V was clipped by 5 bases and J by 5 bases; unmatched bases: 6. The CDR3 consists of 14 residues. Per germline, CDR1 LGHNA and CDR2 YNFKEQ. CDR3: CASSGRDYHNEQFF. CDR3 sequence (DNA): TGTGCCAGCAGCGGCCGGGACTACCACAATGAGCAGTTCTTC.

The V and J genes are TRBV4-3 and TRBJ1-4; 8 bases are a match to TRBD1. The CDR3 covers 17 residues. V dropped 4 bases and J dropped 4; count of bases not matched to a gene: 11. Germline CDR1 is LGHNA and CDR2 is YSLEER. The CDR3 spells CASSPSPDRAYNEKLFF. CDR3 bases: TGCGCCAGCAGCCCGTCCCCGGACAGGGCCTATAATGAAAAACTGTTTTTT.

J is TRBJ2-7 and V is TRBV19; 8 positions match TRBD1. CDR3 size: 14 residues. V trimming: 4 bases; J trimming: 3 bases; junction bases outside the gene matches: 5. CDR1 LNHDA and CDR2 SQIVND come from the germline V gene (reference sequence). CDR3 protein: CASSTGGLLYEQYF. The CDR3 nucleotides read TGTGCCAGTAGTACAGGGGGCTTGCTCTACGAGCAGTACTTC. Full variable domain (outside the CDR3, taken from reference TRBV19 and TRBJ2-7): DGGITQSPKYLFRKEGQNVTLSCEQNLNHDAMYWYRQDPGQGLRLIYYSQIVNDFQKGDIAEGYSVSREKKESFPLTVTSAQKNPTAFYLCASSTGGLLYEQYFGPGTRLTVT.

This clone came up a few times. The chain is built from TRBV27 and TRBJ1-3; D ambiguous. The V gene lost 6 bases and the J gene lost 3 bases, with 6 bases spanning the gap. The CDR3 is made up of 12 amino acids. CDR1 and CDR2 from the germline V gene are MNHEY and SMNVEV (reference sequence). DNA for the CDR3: TGTGCCAGCAGCCCAGGTGGAAACACCATATATTTT. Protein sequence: CASSPGGNTIYF.

CDR3 coding DNA: TGTGCCAGTAGTGGACCCGGGACTAGAAGATCCAATGAGCAGTTCTTC. Its protein is CASSGPGTRRSNEQFF. The chain recombines TRBV19 with TRBJ2-1; TRBD2 aligns across 8 bases. Losses at the gene ends were 5 bases for V and 6 bases for J; bases not matched to a gene: 12. Germline loops: CDR1 LNHDA, CDR2 SQIVND (reference sequence). CDR3 length: 16 residues.

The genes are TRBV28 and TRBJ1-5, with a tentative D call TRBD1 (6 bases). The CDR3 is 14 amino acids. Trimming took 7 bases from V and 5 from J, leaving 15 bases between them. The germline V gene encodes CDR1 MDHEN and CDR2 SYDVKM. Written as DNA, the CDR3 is TGTGCCAGCATCGAGGGGGGGGCGGATCAGCCCCAGCATTTT. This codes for CASIEGGADQPQHF.

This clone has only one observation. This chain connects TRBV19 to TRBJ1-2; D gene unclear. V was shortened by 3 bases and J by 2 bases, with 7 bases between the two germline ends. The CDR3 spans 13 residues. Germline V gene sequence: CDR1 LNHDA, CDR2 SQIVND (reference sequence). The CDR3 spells CASSMSGNYGYTF. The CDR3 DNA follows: TGTGCCAGTAGTATGTCGGGGAACTATGGCTACACCTTC.

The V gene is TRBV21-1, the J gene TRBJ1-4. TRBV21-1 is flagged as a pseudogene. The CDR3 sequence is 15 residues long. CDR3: CASSARSPEDEKLFF. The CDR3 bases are TGTGCCAGCAGCGCTAGGAGCCCTGAGGATGAAAAACTGTTTTTT.

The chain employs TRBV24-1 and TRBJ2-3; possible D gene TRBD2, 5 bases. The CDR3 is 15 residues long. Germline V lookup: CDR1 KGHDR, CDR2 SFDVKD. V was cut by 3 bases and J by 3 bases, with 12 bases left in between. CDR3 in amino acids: CATSDQKRSTDTQYF. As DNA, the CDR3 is TGTGCCACCAGTGATCAAAAGCGGTCTACAGATACGCAGTATTTT.

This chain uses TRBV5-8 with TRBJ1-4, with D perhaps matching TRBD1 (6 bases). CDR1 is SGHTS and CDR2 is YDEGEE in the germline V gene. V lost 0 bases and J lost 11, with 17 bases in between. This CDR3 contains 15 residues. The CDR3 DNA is TGTGCCAGCAGCTTGGCCCTCGAGGCGGACAGTAAACTGTTTTTT. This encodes CASSLALEADSKLFF.

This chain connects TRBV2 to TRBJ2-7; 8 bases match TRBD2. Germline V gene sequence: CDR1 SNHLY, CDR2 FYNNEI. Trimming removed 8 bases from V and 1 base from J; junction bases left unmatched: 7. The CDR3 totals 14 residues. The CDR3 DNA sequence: TGTGCCAGCCTGCTGGGACTAGGGTCCTACGAGCAGTACTTC. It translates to CASLLGLGSYEQYF.

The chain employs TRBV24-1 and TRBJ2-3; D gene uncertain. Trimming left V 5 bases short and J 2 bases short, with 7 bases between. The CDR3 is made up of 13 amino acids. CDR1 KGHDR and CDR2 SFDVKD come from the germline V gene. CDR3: CATSVSFTDTQYF. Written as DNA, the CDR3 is TGTGCCACCAGTGTAAGCTTCACAGATACGCAGTATTTT.

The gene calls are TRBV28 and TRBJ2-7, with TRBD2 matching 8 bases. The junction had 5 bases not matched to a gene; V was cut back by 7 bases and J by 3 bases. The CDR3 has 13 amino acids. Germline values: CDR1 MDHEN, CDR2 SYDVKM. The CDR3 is CASTREGLYEQYF. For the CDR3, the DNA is TGTGCCAGCACTCGGGAGGGCCTCTACGAGCAGTACTTC. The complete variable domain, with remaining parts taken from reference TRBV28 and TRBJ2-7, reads DVKVTQSSRYLVKRTGEKVFLECVQDMDHENMFWYRQDPGLGLRLIYFSYDVKMKEKGDIPEGYSVSREKKERFSLILESASTNQTSMYLCASTREGLYEQYFGPGTRLTVT.

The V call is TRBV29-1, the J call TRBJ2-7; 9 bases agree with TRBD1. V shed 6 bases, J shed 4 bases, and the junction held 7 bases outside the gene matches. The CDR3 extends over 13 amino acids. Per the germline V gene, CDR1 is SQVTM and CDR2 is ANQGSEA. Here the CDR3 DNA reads TGCAGCGTGGGGACAGGGATTGTTTACGAGCAGTACTTC. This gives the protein CSVGTGIVYEQYF.